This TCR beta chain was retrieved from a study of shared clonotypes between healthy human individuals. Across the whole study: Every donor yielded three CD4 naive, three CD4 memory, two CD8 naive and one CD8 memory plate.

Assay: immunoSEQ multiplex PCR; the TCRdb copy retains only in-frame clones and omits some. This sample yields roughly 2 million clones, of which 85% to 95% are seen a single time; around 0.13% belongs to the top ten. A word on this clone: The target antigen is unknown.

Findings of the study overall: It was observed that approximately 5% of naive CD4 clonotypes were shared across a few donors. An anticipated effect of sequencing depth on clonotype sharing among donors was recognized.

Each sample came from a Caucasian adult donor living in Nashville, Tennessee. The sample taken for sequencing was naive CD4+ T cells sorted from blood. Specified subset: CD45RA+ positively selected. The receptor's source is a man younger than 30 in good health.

The CDR3 is CASSPTGVQNYGYTF. CDR3 nucleotides: TGCGCCAGCAGCCCAACAGGGGTTCAAAACTATGGCTACACCTTC. V gene TRBV5-1 combines with J gene TRBJ1-2, with TRBD1 matching over 7 bases. The V segment lost 4 bases and the J segment 2 bases; nucleotides outside the gene matches: 8. CDR3 length: 15 residues. CDR1 and CDR2 from the germline V gene are SGHRS and YFSETQ.